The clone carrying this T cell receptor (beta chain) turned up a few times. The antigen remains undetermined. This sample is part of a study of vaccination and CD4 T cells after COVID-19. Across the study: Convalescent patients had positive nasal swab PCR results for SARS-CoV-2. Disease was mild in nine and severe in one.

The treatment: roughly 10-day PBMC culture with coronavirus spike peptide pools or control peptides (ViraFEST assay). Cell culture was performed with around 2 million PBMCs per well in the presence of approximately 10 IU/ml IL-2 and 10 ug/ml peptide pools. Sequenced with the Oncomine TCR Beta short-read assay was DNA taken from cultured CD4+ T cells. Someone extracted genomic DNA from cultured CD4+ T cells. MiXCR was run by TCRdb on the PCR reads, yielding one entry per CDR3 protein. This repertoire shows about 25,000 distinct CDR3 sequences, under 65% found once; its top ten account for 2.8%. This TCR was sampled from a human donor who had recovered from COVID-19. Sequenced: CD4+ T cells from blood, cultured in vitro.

This CDR3 reads CASTRTGVGGRTGELFF. The CDR3 region has the DNA TGTGCCAGTACTCGAACAGGGGTGGGAGGGCGAACCGGGGAGCTGTTTTTT. The chain has TRBV6-1 and TRBJ2-2; the D gene could be TRBD1 or TRBD2 (7 bases each). CDR3 length equals 17 residues. The germline CDR1 and CDR2 sequences are MNHNS and SASEGT. The V end was cut by 9 bases, the J end by 5 bases, with 25 bases between.